Shown below are 17 T cell receptor beta chains from a single sample sequenced in a study of T cell responses to AZD1222 COVID-19 vaccine (dated by TCRdb to 2020 to 2022). The library was prepared using the immunoSEQ multiplex PCR assay. Not all clones reach the TCRdb copy of this immuneACCESS table, which keeps in-frame sequences only. Checked studies attribute under half of the gap to unresolved V genes and leave the rest unexplained. In this sample the table shows more than 85,000 clones, about 88% of which occur a single time. 17% of the sample rests with the top ten. Explained via the paper, the time point label denotes: baseline before first vaccination. This material consisted of peripheral blood, taken on day 0 of AZD1222 vaccination. Receptors were obtained from an adult in good health.

J is TRBJ2-1 and V is TRBV5-5, with unresolved D. This CDR3 has 15 amino acids. The V end was cut by 4 bases, the J end by 8 bases, with 19 bases between. Germline V gene lookup returns CDR1 SGHKS and CDR2 YYEKEE (reference sequence). The CDR3 protein is CASSPRPAFGDEQFF. DNA of the CDR3: TGTGCCAGCAGCCCAAGACCAGCCTTCGGCGATGAGCAGTTCTTC. The whole variable domain, filled in from reference TRBV5-5 and TRBJ2-1, reads DAGVTQSPTHLIKTRGQQVTLRCSPISGHKSVSWYQQVLGQGPQFIFQYYEKEERGRGNFPDRFSARQFPNYSSELNVNALLLGDSALYLCASSPRPAFGDEQFFGPGTRLTVL.

The chain combines TRBV18 with TRBJ2-7; no firm D call. CDR1 KGHSH and CDR2 LQKENI come from the germline V gene. CDR3 size: 14 residues. V was clipped by 3 bases and J by 2 bases, with 11 bases between them. DNA for the CDR3: TGTGCCAGCTCACCTGGGTTTGGGGCCTACGAGCAGTACGTC. It translates to CASSPGFGAYEQYV.

The V call is TRBV25-1, the J call TRBJ2-3; 10 bases line up with TRBD2. CDR1 is MGHDK, CDR2 SYGVNS, per germline. Germline trimming cut 3 bases from V and 5 bases from J; bases unmatched to any gene: 8. This CDR3 spans 16 amino acids. The CDR3 reads CASSDPRSGRGDTQYF. CDR3 DNA sequence: TGTGCCAGCAGTGACCCAAGAAGCGGGAGGGGAGATACGCAGTATTTT.

This sequence joins TRBV5-1 and TRBJ2-5; D not certain. The ends were cut back, 0 bases at V and 4 bases at J, with 7 bases in the middle. The CDR3 contains 13 residues. In germline, CDR1 is SGHRS, CDR2 YFSETQ. CDR3 bases: TGCGCCAGCAGCTTGGCCGTGGGAGAGACCCAGTACTTC. The encoded protein is CASSLAVGETQYF.

J is TRBJ1-5 and V is TRBV30; tentatively, D is TRBD1 (5 bases). V lost 5 bases and J lost 4, with 12 bases in between. Germline CDR1 reads GTSNPN; CDR2 reads SVGIG (reference sequence). The CDR3 extends over 13 amino acids. In DNA form, the CDR3 reads TGTGCCTGGGGACTGGGGGAAAATCAGCCCCAGCATTTT. Its translation is CAWGLGENQPQHF.

The V call is TRBV18, the J call TRBJ1-2, with D hard to call. The CDR3 is 16 residues long. Germline-derived CDR1 and CDR2 are KGHSH and LQKENI. V lost 4 bases and J 4 bases, leaving 19 bases between the germline ends. The CDR3, as DNA: TGTGCCAGCTCACGCCGCCCCCAGATAGAAGTCTATGGCTACACCTTC. This translates into CASSRRPQIEVYGYTF.

The chain joins TRBV6-6 to TRBJ1-3, with 9 bases matching TRBD1. V dropped 5 bases and J dropped 0; count of bases not matched to a gene: 8. CDR1 is MNHNY, CDR2 SVGAGI, per germline (reference sequence). The CDR3 contains 17 residues. This chain's CDR3 is CASSPDRGRTSGNTIYF. The CDR3 nucleotides are TGTGCCAGCAGTCCGGACAGGGGACGTACCTCTGGAAACACCATATATTTT.

The gene calls are TRBV6-5 and TRBJ2-1; D uncertain. V lost 6 bases and J lost 6, with 12 bases in between. This CDR3 comprises 13 residues. Germline values: CDR1 MNHEY, CDR2 SVGAGI. This CDR3 is CASSSHAGNEQFF. CDR3 in DNA: TGTGCCAGCAGCTCCCATGCTGGCAATGAGCAGTTCTTC.

The sample holds one count of this clone. The V gene is TRBV9, the J gene TRBJ2-1; 13 nucleotides align to TRBD2. CDR1 SGDLS and CDR2 YYNGEE come from the germline V gene. This CDR3 region has 21 residues. Unmatched junction bases numbered 16, after V lost 3 bases and J lost 1 base. The CDR3 loop reads CASSGTSGSGGSRGSYNEQFF. The CDR3 nucleotides are TGTGCCAGCAGCGGGACTAGCGGGAGTGGTGGTAGCCGGGGTTCCTACAATGAGCAGTTCTTC.

The V call is TRBV30, the J call TRBJ1-1; weak D call: TRBD1 (5 bases). CDR1 is GTSNPN and CDR2 is SVGIG in the germline V gene (reference sequence). The CDR3 totals 11 residues. The germline V and J ends were trimmed by 8 bases and 1 base, with 8 bases remaining between them. The CDR3 here is CAGTENTEAFF. DNA of the CDR3: TGTGCCGGGACTGAGAACACTGAAGCTTTCTTT.

This rearrangement joins TRBV2 to TRBJ2-1, with 9 bases matching TRBD1. The V gene end was trimmed by 6 bases and the J gene end by 7 bases; junction bases not matched to a gene: 10. The CDR3 has 15 residues. Germline CDR1 is SNHLY and CDR2 is FYNNEI. CDR3 residues: CASSGDRGYMNEQFF. The DNA for the CDR3 is TGTGCCAGCAGCGGAGACAGGGGGTATATGAATGAGCAGTTCTTC.

V and J are TRBV10-1 and TRBJ2-1, with D perhaps matching TRBD2 (5 bases). CDR1 is WNHNN and CDR2 is SYGVQD in the germline V gene (reference sequence). V was shortened by 6 bases and J by 1 base, with 16 bases between the two germline ends. This CDR3 is 16 amino acids long. In nucleotides, the CDR3 is TGCGCCAGCAGGGCAGGTGAGGGTTTTTCCTACAATGAGCAGTTCTTC. This encodes CASRAGEGFSYNEQFF.

CDR3 loop: CASSPRAAGSSYEQYF. The CDR3 DNA sequence: TGTGCCAGCTCACCACGCGCTGCGGGTAGCTCCTACGAGCAGTACTTC. This sequence joins TRBV18 and TRBJ2-7; the D gene is possibly TRBD2 (5 bases). Germline V lookup: CDR1 KGHSH, CDR2 LQKENI. Deletions cut 1 base from V and 0 bases from J, with 13 bases between. The CDR3 covers 16 residues.

The chain couples TRBV19 to TRBJ2-1, with D unresolved. There are 13 residues in the CDR3. CDR1 and CDR2 (germline): LNHDA, SQIVND (reference sequence). Trimming shortened V by 7 bases and J by 4 bases, and 11 bases separated the two germline ends. This chain's CDR3 is CASTRSRYNEQFF. For the CDR3, the DNA is TGTGCCAGTACCCGAAGTCGTTACAATGAGCAGTTCTTC.

This clone was picked up a small number of times. The genes are TRBV5-5 and TRBJ2-1, with a weak D call TRBD2 (6 bases). The CDR3 runs to 15 residues. The germline V gene has CDR1 SGHKS and CDR2 YYEKEE (reference sequence). Trimming removed 4 bases at V and 7 bases at J, with 18 bases between. The DNA of the CDR3 is TGTGCCAGCAGCCTAATTTCGACGGGGAGGAATGAGCAGTTCTTC. This gives the protein CASSLISTGRNEQFF.

The chain uses TRBV2 and TRBJ2-7, with D uncertain. The CDR3 consists of 13 residues. In germline, CDR1 is SNHLY, CDR2 FYNNEI. Trimming took 9 bases from V and 4 from J, leaving 16 bases between them. The CDR3 spells CASNAEGLYEQYF. The CDR3 DNA is TGTGCCAGTAACGCAGAAGGTTTATACGAGCAGTACTTC.

This rearrangement joins TRBV6-6 to TRBJ1-4; a possible D gene is TRBD1 (6 bases). The CDR3 consists of 14 residues. The germline V gene encodes CDR1 MNHNY and CDR2 SVGAGI (reference sequence). The V gene lost 1 base and the J gene lost 8 bases, with 11 bases spanning the gap. In DNA, the CDR3 is TGTGCCAGCAGTTACTTGGGGGCCGGAGAAAAACTGTTTTTT. It yields the protein CASSYLGAGEKLFF.